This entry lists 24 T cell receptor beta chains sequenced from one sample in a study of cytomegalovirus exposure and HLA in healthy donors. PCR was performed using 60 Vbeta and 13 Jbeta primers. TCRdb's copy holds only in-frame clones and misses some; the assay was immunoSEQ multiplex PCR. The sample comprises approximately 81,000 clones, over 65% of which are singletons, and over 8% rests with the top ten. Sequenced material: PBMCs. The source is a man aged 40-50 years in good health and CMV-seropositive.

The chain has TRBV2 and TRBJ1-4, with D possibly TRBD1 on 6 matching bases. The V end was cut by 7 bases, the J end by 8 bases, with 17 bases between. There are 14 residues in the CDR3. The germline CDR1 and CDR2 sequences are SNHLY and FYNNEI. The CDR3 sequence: CASIYTQGSEKLFF. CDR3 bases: TGTGCCAGCATCTACACACAGGGTAGCGAAAAACTGTTTTTT.

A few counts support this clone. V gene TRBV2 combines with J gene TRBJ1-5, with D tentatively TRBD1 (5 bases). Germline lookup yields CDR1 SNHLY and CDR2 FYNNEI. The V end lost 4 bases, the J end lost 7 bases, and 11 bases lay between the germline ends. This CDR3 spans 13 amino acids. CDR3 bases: TGTGCCAGCAGTGTCCAGGGTCGGCAGCCCCAGCATTTT. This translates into CASSVQGRQPQHF.

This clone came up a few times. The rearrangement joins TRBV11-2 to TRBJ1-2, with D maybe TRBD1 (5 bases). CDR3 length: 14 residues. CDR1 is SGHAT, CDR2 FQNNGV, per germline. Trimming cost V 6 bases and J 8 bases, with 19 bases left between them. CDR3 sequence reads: CASSQNRGRGGYTF. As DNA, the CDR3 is TGTGCCAGCAGTCAAAACCGGGGGAGAGGCGGCTACACCTTC.

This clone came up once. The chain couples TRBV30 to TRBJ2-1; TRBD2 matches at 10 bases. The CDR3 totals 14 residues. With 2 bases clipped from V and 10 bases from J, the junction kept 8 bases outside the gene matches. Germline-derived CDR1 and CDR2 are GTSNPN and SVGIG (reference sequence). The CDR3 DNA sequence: TGTGCCTGGAGTATTGCAGCGGGAGGGCAGGAGCAGTTCTTC. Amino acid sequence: CAWSIAAGGQEQFF.

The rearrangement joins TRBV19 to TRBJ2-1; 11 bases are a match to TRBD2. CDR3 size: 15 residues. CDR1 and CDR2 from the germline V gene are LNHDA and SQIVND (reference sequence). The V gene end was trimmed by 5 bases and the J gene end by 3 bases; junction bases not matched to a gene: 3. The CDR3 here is CASSSGLAVYNEQFF. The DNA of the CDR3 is TGTGCCAGTAGTTCGGGACTAGCGGTCTACAATGAGCAGTTCTTC.

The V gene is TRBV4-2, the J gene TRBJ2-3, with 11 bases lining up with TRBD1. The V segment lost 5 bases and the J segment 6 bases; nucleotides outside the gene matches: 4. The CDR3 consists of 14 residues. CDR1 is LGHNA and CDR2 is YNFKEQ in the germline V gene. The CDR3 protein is CASSLGTGGDTQYF. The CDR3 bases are TGTGCCAGCAGCTTAGGGACAGGGGGGGATACGCAGTATTTT.

For the CDR3, the DNA is TGTGCCAGCAGCGATACCGGGAATTCACCCCTCCACTTT. Encoded protein: CASSDTGNSPLHF. The genes are TRBV11-3 and TRBJ1-6; D remains ambiguous. Trimming removed 5 bases at V and 7 bases at J, with 9 bases between. CDR1 is SGHNT and CDR2 is YENEEA in the germline V gene. The CDR3 totals 13 residues.

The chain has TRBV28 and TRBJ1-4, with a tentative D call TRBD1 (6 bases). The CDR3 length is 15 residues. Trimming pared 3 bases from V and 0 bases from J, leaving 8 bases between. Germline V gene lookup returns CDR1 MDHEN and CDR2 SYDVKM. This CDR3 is CASSFGTPTNEKLFF. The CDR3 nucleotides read TGTGCCAGCAGTTTCGGGACACCAACTAATGAAAAACTGTTTTTT.

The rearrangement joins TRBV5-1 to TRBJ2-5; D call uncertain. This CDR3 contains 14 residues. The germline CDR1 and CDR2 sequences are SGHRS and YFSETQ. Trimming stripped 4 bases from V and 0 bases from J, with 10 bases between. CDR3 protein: CASSPSFDQETQYF. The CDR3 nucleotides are TGCGCCAGCAGCCCCAGTTTCGACCAAGAGACCCAGTACTTC.

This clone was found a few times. This chain's CDR3 is CASSQDRLAYPYEQYF. DNA of the CDR3: TGTGCCAGCAGCCAAGACCGGCTAGCGTACCCCTACGAGCAGTACTTC. The V gene is TRBV14, the J gene TRBJ2-7; D is perhaps TRBD2 (6 bases). The CDR3 length is 16 residues. CDR1 is SGHDN and CDR2 is FVKESK in the germline V gene. The V end was cut by 0 bases, the J end by 2 bases, with 14 bases between.

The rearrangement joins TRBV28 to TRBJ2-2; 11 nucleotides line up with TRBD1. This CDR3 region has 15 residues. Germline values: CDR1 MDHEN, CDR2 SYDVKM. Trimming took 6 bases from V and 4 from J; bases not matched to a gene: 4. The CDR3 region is CASRTGQGGTGELFF. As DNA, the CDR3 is TGTGCCAGCAGGACGGGACAGGGGGGCACCGGGGAGCTGTTTTTT.

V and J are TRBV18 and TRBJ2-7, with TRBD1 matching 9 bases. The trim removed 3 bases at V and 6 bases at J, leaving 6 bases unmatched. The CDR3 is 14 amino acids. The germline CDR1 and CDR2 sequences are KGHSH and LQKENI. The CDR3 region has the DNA TGTGCCAGCTCACCGAACAGGGGGCTTTCCGAGCAGTACTTC. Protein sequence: CASSPNRGLSEQYF.

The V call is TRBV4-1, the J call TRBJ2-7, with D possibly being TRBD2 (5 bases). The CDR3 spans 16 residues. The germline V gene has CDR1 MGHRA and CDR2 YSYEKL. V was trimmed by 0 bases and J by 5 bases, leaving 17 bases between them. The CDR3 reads CASSQDRSSGSNEQYF. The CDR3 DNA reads TGCGCCAGCAGCCAAGATCGTAGTTCGGGGTCCAACGAGCAGTACTTC.

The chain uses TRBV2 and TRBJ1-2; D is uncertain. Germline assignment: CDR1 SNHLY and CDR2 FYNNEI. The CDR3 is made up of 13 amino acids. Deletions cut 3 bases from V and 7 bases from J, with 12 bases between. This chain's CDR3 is CASSERAIGGYTF. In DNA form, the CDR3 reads TGTGCCAGCAGTGAGAGGGCTATCGGTGGCTACACCTTC. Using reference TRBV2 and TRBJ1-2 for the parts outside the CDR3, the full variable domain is EPEVTQTPSHQVTQMGQEVILRCVPISNHLYFYWYRQILGQKVEFLVSFYNNEISEKSEIFDDQFSVERPDGSNFTLKIRSTKLEDSAMYFCASSERAIGGYTFGSGTRLTVV.

The CDR3 bases are TGTGCCAGCAGCTTAGTGGTAGCCGCTTACAATGAGCAGTTCTTC. It encodes CASSLVVAAYNEQFF. The chain couples TRBV11-2 to TRBJ2-1; the D is unclear. With 1 base removed from V and 4 bases from J, the gap between germline ends came to 11 bases. This CDR3 comprises 15 residues. The germline V gene encodes CDR1 SGHAT and CDR2 FQNNGV. The full variable domain, rest sourced from reference TRBV11-2 and TRBJ2-1, is EAGVAQSPRYKIIEKRQSVAFWCNPISGHATLYWYQQILGQGPKLLIQFQNNGVVDDSQLPKDRFSAERLKGVDSTLKIQPAKLEDSAVYLCASSLVVAAYNEQFFGPGTRLTVL.

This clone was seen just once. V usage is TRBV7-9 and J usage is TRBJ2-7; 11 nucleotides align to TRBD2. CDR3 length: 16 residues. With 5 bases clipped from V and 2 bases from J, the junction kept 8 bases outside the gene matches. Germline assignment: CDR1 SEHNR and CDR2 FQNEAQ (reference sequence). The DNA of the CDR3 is TGTGCCAGCAGCCCGAATAGCGGGGGGGGCACCTACGAGCAGTACTTC. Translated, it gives CASSPNSGGGTYEQYF.

The CDR3 reads CASSPGLVNTEAFF. The CDR3 DNA reads TGTGCCAGCAGCCCGGGACTGGTGAACACTGAAGCTTTCTTT. The chain combines TRBV11-2 with TRBJ1-1, with TRBD1 as a possible D gene (5 bases). The CDR3 contains 14 residues. Trimming took off 5 bases at V and 0 bases at J, with 10 bases between the two ends. Germline V gene sequence: CDR1 SGHAT, CDR2 FQNNGV.

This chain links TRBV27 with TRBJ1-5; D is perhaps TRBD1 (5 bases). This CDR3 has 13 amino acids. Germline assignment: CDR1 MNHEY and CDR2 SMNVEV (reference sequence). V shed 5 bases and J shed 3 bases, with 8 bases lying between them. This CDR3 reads CASSEGVNQPQHF. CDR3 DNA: TGTGCCAGCAGTGAAGGGGTCAATCAGCCCCAGCATTTT.

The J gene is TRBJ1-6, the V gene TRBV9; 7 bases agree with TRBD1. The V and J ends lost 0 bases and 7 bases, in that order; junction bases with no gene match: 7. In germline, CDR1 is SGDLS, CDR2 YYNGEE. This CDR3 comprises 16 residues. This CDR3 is CASSVGKSRGNSPLHF. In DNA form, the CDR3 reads TGTGCCAGCAGCGTAGGGAAGTCCAGGGGGAATTCACCCCTCCACTTT.

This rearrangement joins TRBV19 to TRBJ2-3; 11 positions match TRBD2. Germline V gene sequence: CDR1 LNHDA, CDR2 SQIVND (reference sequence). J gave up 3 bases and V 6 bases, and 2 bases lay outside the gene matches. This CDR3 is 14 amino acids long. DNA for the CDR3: TGTGCCAGTAGACTAGCGGGAGAGACAGATACGCAGTATTTT. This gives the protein CASRLAGETDTQYF.

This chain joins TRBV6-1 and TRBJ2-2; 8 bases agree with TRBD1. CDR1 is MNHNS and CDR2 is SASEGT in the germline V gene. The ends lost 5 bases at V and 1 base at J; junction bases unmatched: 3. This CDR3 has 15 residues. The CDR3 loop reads CASSQDRGNTGELFF. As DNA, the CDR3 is TGTGCCAGCAGTCAAGACAGGGGGAACACCGGGGAGCTGTTTTTT.

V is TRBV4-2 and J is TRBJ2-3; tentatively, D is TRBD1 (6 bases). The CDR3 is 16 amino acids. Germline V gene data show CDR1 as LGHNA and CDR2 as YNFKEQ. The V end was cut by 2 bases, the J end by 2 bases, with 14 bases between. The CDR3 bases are TGTGCCAGCAGCCAATCCCTCGGGACAACCACAGATACGCAGTATTTT. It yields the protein CASSQSLGTTTDTQYF.

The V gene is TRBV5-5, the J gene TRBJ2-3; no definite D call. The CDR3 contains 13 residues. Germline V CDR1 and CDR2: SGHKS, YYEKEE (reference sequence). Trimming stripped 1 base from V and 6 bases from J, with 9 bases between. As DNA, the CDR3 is TGTGCCAGCAGCTTGAGCTCCGCGGATACGCAGTATTTT. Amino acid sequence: CASSLSSADTQYF.

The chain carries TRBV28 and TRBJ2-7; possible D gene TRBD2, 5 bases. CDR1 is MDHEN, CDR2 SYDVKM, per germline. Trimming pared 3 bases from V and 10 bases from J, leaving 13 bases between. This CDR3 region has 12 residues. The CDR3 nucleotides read TGTGCCAGCAGTTTGATGTCGGGAAAACAGTACTTC. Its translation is CASSLMSGKQYF.